The 9 T cell receptor beta chains in this list originate from one sample, sequenced in a study of T cell responses to AZD1222 COVID-19 vaccine. Only in-frame clones appear in the TCRdb table, and some are missing; sequencing was by immunoSEQ multiplex PCR. Here the sample spans 65,000 to 90,000 clones, roughly nine tenths being singletons. Here the sequenced sample was peripheral blood, taken 28 days after the second AZD1222 dose. These receptors all come from an adult who received the AZD1222 COVID-19 vaccine.

The chain recombines TRBV19 with TRBJ1-5, with a tentative D call TRBD1 (5 bases). With 9 bases removed from V and 5 bases from J, the gap between germline ends came to 20 bases. Germline CDR1 LNHDA, CDR2 SQIVND (reference sequence). The CDR3 consists of 15 residues. The CDR3 protein is CASSGGFRTYQPQHF. The DNA for the CDR3 is TGTGCCAGCTCCGGGGGGTTCAGGACCTATCAGCCCCAGCATTTT. Combining the CDR3 with reference TRBV19 and TRBJ1-5 gives the whole variable domain DGGITQSPKYLFRKEGQNVTLSCEQNLNHDAMYWYRQDPGQGLRLIYYSQIVNDFQKGDIAEGYSVSREKKESFPLTVTSAQKNPTAFYLCASSGGFRTYQPQHFGDGTRLSIL.

This chain connects TRBV5-6 to TRBJ1-2, with TRBD1 identical over 10 bases. CDR3 length equals 17 residues. Germline V gene lookup returns CDR1 SGHDT and CDR2 YYEEEE. V trimming: 0 bases; J trimming: 4 bases; junction bases outside the gene matches: 9. This chain's CDR3 is CASSLGDRGRRPYGYTF. CDR3 in DNA: TGTGCCAGCAGCTTGGGCGACAGGGGGCGTCGGCCCTATGGCTACACCTTC.

The gene calls are TRBV5-4 and TRBJ2-1; possibly TRBD1 or TRBD2 for D (5 bases each). This CDR3 has 15 amino acids. V was pared by 3 bases and J by 2 bases, with 12 bases between. Germline-derived CDR1 and CDR2 are SGHNT and YYREEE (reference sequence). The CDR3 loop is CASSSPGGAYNEQFF. In nucleotides, the CDR3 is TGTGCCAGCAGCTCCCCTGGGGGAGCCTACAATGAGCAGTTCTTC.

This chain links TRBV19 with TRBJ1-1; no reliable D call. CDR1 is LNHDA, CDR2 SQIVND, per germline (reference sequence). V was trimmed by 5 bases and J by 5 bases, leaving 18 bases between them. This CDR3 has 15 residues. The CDR3 nucleotides read TGTGCCAGTAGTTACGGGAGCGCCCCTGGGACTGAAGCTTTCTTT. As protein: CASSYGSAPGTEAFF.

This chain uses TRBV7-8 with TRBJ1-5, with 11 bases fitting TRBD1. Per germline, CDR1 SGHVS and CDR2 FQNEAQ. The length of the CDR3 is 15 residues. V shed 4 bases and J 5 bases; nucleotides not matched to a gene: 4. CDR3 sequence reads: CASSSGQGVYQPQHF. The CDR3 DNA reads TGTGCCAGCAGCTCGGGACAGGGGGTCTATCAGCCCCAGCATTTT.

This chain joins TRBV15 and TRBJ1-1; TRBD1 is a possible D gene (6 bases). The germline gives CDR1 LNHNV, CDR2 YYDKDF (reference sequence). Deletions cut 3 bases from V and 7 bases from J, with 12 bases between. The length of the CDR3 is 13 residues. DNA for the CDR3: TGTGCCACCAGCAGGGGGGGCGGACTTGAAGCTTTCTTT. It encodes CATSRGGGLEAFF.

The chain is built from TRBV2 and TRBJ2-7; D perhaps matches TRBD1 (6 bases). V was shortened by 2 bases and J by 7 bases, with 21 bases between the two germline ends. Germline V gives CDR1 SNHLY, CDR2 FYNNEI. The CDR3 is 16 amino acids. CDR3: CASSEYVEQGRWEQYF. CDR3 nucleotides: TGTGCCAGCAGTGAATATGTCGAACAGGGCCGATGGGAGCAGTACTTC.

The chain carries TRBV3-1 (or the pseudogene TRBV3-2) and TRBJ2-2; D ambiguous. The CDR3 has 14 amino acids. From germline, CDR1 is LGHDT and CDR2 YNNKEL (reference sequence). V was clipped by 5 bases and J by 6 bases, with 13 bases between them. The CDR3 loop reads CASSEGPVAGELFF. In nucleotides, the CDR3 is TGTGCCAGCAGCGAAGGACCGGTAGCCGGGGAGCTGTTTTTT.

The chain is built from TRBV10-1 and TRBJ2-3, with TRBD1 identical over 12 bases. Germline CDR1 reads WNHNN; CDR2 reads SYGVQD (reference sequence). The CDR3 length is 18 residues. Unmatched junction bases numbered 6, after V lost 2 bases and J lost 0 bases. CDR3 in amino acids: CASSEDFGTGGSTDTQYF. In DNA, the CDR3 is TGCGCCAGCAGTGAGGATTTCGGGACAGGGGGCAGCACAGATACGCAGTATTTT.